Below are 26 T cell receptor beta chains sequenced from a single sample in a study of T cell responses to AZD1222 COVID-19 vaccine (dated by TCRdb to 2020 to 2022). The library was built by means of the immunoSEQ multiplex PCR assay. This is the immuneACCESS table as TCRdb keeps it, with only in-frame sequences that have V and J called. A part of the clones is gone; compared with another copy, unresolved V genes explain less than half, and the rest is unexplained. This sample gives over 150,000 clones in total; approximately 89% of them show up just once. The top ten constitute 3% to 4% of the sample. Per the publication, the time point label means: about 28 days (+/-7) after the second vaccine dose. Sequences were derived from peripheral blood, sampled 28 days after the second AZD1222 dose. The receptors come from an adult who received the AZD1222 COVID-19 vaccine.

The J gene is TRBJ2-3, the V gene TRBV7-2; possibly TRBD2 for D (5 bases). The V gene's germline CDR1 is SGHTA and CDR2 FQGNSA. V was clipped by 4 bases and J by 4 bases, with 15 bases between them. The CDR3 loop spans 15 amino acids. CDR3 coding DNA: TGTGCCAGCAGCTACAACGGGCCGAGGGCAGATACGCAGTATTTT. It specifies CASSYNGPRADTQYF.

The chain links TRBV7-2 to TRBJ2-1; D unclear. CDR1 is SGHTA and CDR2 is FQGNSA in the germline V gene. V lost 7 bases and J 5 bases, leaving 18 bases between the germline ends. This CDR3 contains 15 residues. The CDR3 sequence is CASNPRLGSHNEQFF. The CDR3 DNA reads TGTGCCAGCAACCCAAGACTCGGTAGTCACAATGAGCAGTTCTTC.

The chain uses TRBV7-9 and TRBJ2-1; the D gene is possibly TRBD2 (6 bases). The CDR3 length is 14 residues. The germline V and J ends were trimmed by 4 bases and 8 bases, with 15 bases remaining between them. CDR1 is SEHNR, CDR2 FQNEAQ, per germline (reference sequence). The CDR3 DNA reads as TGTGCCAGCAGCTACCCTGGGGGGATCGATGAGCAGTTCTTC. Residues: CASSYPGGIDEQFF.

The chain employs TRBV9 and TRBJ2-5, with 10 nucleotides matching TRBD2. V gave up 3 bases and J gave up 1 base; unmatched junction bases: 0. Per the germline V gene, CDR1 is SGDLS and CDR2 is YYNGEE. This CDR3 has 14 amino acids. CDR3 amino acids: CASSASGGQETQYF. Here the CDR3 DNA reads TGTGCCAGCAGCGCTAGCGGGGGCCAAGAGACCCAGTACTTC.

The V call is TRBV30, the J call TRBJ2-7, with 8 bases lining up with TRBD2. V shed 5 bases, J shed 5 bases, and the junction held 17 bases outside the gene matches. This CDR3 is 16 amino acids long. CDR1 is GTSNPN and CDR2 is SVGIG in the germline V gene (reference sequence). Written as DNA, the CDR3 is TGTGCCTGGGGATGGGGGCTGGCGGGAGGAACCGACGAGCAGTACTTC. It specifies CAWGWGLAGGTDEQYF.

J is TRBJ2-2 and V is TRBV2; either TRBD1 or TRBD2 may fit D (6 bases each). The germline CDR1 and CDR2 sequences are SNHLY and FYNNEI. This CDR3 region has 12 residues. The CDR3 sequence: CVGGLNTGELFF. The CDR3 nucleotides are TGTGTAGGGGGGCTCAACACCGGGGAGCTGTTTTTT.

The chain recombines TRBV3-1 (or the pseudogene TRBV3-2) with TRBJ2-5; 7 nucleotides match TRBD2. Germline trimming cut 4 bases from V and 0 bases from J; bases unmatched to any gene: 8. Germline lookup yields CDR1 LGHDT and CDR2 YNNKEL (reference sequence). This CDR3 is 16 amino acids long. The CDR3 DNA reads TGTGCCAGCAGCCCCGGCCTAGCGGTGTACCAAGAGACCCAGTACTTC. This codes for CASSPGLAVYQETQYF.

The table lists this clone with a count of one. The junction does not match germline at one end; this may be a read error. CDR3 DNA sequence: TGTGCTAGCAGCTTGGGGGGTAACACCGGGGAGCTGTTTTTT. Its translation: CASSLGGNTGELFF. This chain joins TRBV7-7 and TRBJ2-2; a weak D match, TRBD2 (6 bases). This CDR3 is built from 14 residues. Germline V gives CDR1 SSHAT, CDR2 FNYEAQ (reference sequence).

This chain uses TRBV24-1 with TRBJ2-7; no clear D. Germline assignment: CDR1 KGHDR and CDR2 SFDVKD. CDR3 size: 15 residues. The ends were cut back, 9 bases at V and 0 bases at J, with 17 bases in the middle. The CDR3 reads CATRQLPTYSYEQYF. In DNA, the CDR3 is TGTGCCACCCGGCAGCTCCCCACATACTCCTACGAGCAGTACTTC.

The gene calls are TRBV5-1 and TRBJ2-2; 8 bases line up with TRBD2. This CDR3 is 14 amino acids long. V lost 5 bases and J lost 4; bases outside the gene matches: 4. Germline CDR1 reads SGHRS; CDR2 reads YFSETQ. For the CDR3, the DNA is TGCGCCAGCAGTTTAAGCGGGGGCACCGGGGAGCTGTTTTTT. Residues: CASSLSGGTGELFF.

The chain joins TRBV2 to TRBJ1-3, with D uncertain. Trimming took off 1 base at V and 0 bases at J, with 7 bases between the two ends. This CDR3 has 15 residues. The germline V gene encodes CDR1 SNHLY and CDR2 FYNNEI. CDR3 in amino acids: CASSEETSSGNTIYF. The CDR3 DNA is TGTGCCAGCAGTGAAGAAACCAGCTCTGGAAACACCATATATTTT.

The chain has TRBV11-3 and TRBJ1-2; D is ambiguous. The V and J ends lost 2 bases and 8 bases respectively, with 12 bases between them. Germline V gene data show CDR1 as SGHNT and CDR2 as YENEEA. This CDR3 contains 13 residues. CDR3 sequence (DNA): TGTGCCAGCAGCTTAAATTTCATGAAAGGCTACACCTTC. Its protein product is CASSLNFMKGYTF.

The chain carries TRBV7-2 and TRBJ1-2; D may be TRBD1 (5 bases). Per germline, CDR1 SGHTA and CDR2 FQGNSA. This CDR3 spans 14 amino acids. Trimming shortened V by 1 base and J by 3 bases, and 9 bases separated the two germline ends. The CDR3 here is CASSLGQGDYGYTF. As DNA, the CDR3 is TGTGCCAGCAGCTTAGGTCAGGGAGACTATGGCTACACCTTC.

CDR3 nucleotide sequence: TGTGCCAGCAGTTTAGCGAGCCTGAATCCAGATACGCAGTATTTT. It yields the protein CASSLASLNPDTQYF. The rearrangement links TRBV27 to TRBJ2-3; no definite D call. The CDR3 has 15 residues. The V end was cut by 2 bases, the J end by 4 bases, with 13 bases between. Per the germline V gene, CDR1 is MNHEY and CDR2 is SMNVEV (reference sequence).

The chain combines TRBV3-1 (or the pseudogene TRBV3-2) with TRBJ1-3; D gene unclear. This CDR3 region has 14 residues. Trimming took 2 bases from V and 0 from J, leaving 5 bases between them. CDR1 is LGHDT, CDR2 YNNKEL, per germline (reference sequence). CDR3 nucleotide sequence: TGTGCCAGCAGCCAAACTGTCTCTGGAAACACCATATATTTT. As protein: CASSQTVSGNTIYF.

This clone has more than one count but fewer than ten. The chain links TRBV6-4 to TRBJ1-5; D is uncertain. CDR1 is MRHNA, CDR2 SNTAGT, per germline. Trimming removed 5 bases from V and 1 base from J, with 6 bases in between. The CDR3 loop spans 13 amino acids. The CDR3 here is CASSSESNQPQHF. CDR3 coding DNA: TGTGCCAGCAGTTCCGAAAGCAATCAGCCCCAGCATTTT.

V and J are TRBV10-3 and TRBJ1-1; no clear D gene. The germline V gene encodes CDR1 ENHRY and CDR2 SYGVKD. V was trimmed by 8 bases and J by 8 bases, leaving 12 bases between them. The CDR3 has 11 residues. CDR3 nucleotides: TGTGCCATCTGGGCCGGTGCAGAAGCTTTCTTT. Its protein is CAIWAGAEAFF.

This clone appeared once. J is TRBJ1-2 and V is TRBV19; D not certain. V shed 3 bases and J shed 2 bases, with 7 bases lying between them. The CDR3 is 13 amino acids. Germline values: CDR1 LNHDA, CDR2 SQIVND (reference sequence). The CDR3 region has the DNA TGTGCCAGTAGTATGGAACGGAACTATGGCTACACCTTC. This sequence encodes CASSMERNYGYTF.

V usage is TRBV7-2 and J usage is TRBJ1-5; no firm D call. V lost 1 base, J lost 3 bases, and 10 bases lay in between. Germline CDR1 reads SGHTA; CDR2 reads FQGNSA. The length of the CDR3 is 15 residues. CDR3 in DNA: TGTGCCAGCAGCTTAGAGGAAGGGCTCAATCAGCCCCAGCATTTT. It is translated as CASSLEEGLNQPQHF.

This CDR3 is CASGHRGSSYEQYF. CDR3 nucleotides: TGTGCCAGCGGCCACCGGGGAAGCTCCTACGAGCAGTACTTC. The genes are TRBV28 and TRBJ2-7, with D perhaps matching TRBD2 (5 bases). This CDR3 spans 14 amino acids. Trimming cost V 8 bases and J 0 bases, with 14 bases left between them. Germline lookup yields CDR1 MDHEN and CDR2 SYDVKM.

For the CDR3, the DNA is TGTGCCAGCAGTTCAACCAGAACCGGACAGGGGAGCTATGGCTACACCTTC. Translating gives CASSSTRTGQGSYGYTF. V and J are TRBV28 and TRBJ1-2, with 9 bases fitting TRBD1. The ends lost 4 bases at V and 4 bases at J; junction bases unmatched: 13. This CDR3 is 17 amino acids long. Germline V gene sequence: CDR1 MDHEN, CDR2 SYDVKM.

This chain connects TRBV3-1 (or the pseudogene TRBV3-2) to TRBJ2-7; 15 bases line up with TRBD2. Germline V gene data show CDR1 as LGHDT and CDR2 as YNNKEL (reference sequence). This CDR3 spans 16 amino acids. After removal of 4 bases from V and 5 bases from J, the junction contained 6 bases not matched to a gene. CDR3 DNA: TGTGCCAGCAGCCTGGGGACTAGCGGGAGGTTGAACGAGCAGTACTTC. Amino acids: CASSLGTSGRLNEQYF.

In its sample, this clone was seen once. This chain links TRBV19 with TRBJ1-2; no clear D. The V end lost 6 bases, the J end lost 0 bases, and 5 bases lay between the germline ends. Per the germline V gene, CDR1 is LNHDA and CDR2 is SQIVND (reference sequence). The CDR3 covers 12 residues. The chain's CDR3 is CASSEANYGYTF. CDR3 DNA sequence: TGTGCCAGTAGCGAAGCTAACTATGGCTACACCTTC.

This chain uses TRBV1 with TRBJ1-5. TRBV1 is deemed a pseudogene. The length of the CDR3 is 17 residues. The CDR3 region has the DNA TGCACCAGCAGCTCCGGCAGGCCGGGGGATAGCAATCAGCCCCAGCATTTT. Protein product: CTSSSGRPGDSNQPQHF.

Written as DNA, the CDR3 is TGTGCCAGCAGTGAAGCGAGGCAGGCCGGTCAGCCCCAGCATTTT. Translating gives CASSEARQAGQPQHF. V gene TRBV6-1 combines with J gene TRBJ1-5; D uncertain. V lost 0 bases, J lost 6 bases, and 12 bases lay in between. Germline CDR1 MNHNS, CDR2 SASEGT. This CDR3 is 15 amino acids long.

The rearrangement joins TRBV7-6 to TRBJ1-6; perhaps TRBD1 as D (6 bases). The V end was cut by 5 bases, the J end by 8 bases, with 16 bases between. This CDR3 has 15 amino acids. Germline CDR1 reads SGHVS; CDR2 reads FNYEAQ. The CDR3 region has the DNA TGTGCCAGCAGCCTTAGCGGACAGCAACATTCACCCCTCCACTTT. This gives the protein CASSLSGQQHSPLHF.